This is a list of T cell receptor beta chains from one sample in a study of T cell responses to AZD1222 COVID-19 vaccine. Assay used: immunoSEQ multiplex PCR; TCRdb lists only in-frame clones, some missing. This sample has about 150,000 clones; roughly 89% occur once, and the top ten carry roughly 5.6%. This specimen consisted of peripheral blood, obtained on day 0 of AZD1222 vaccination. The receptors shown here come from an adult in good health. Both conserved end residues are part of each CDR3. The order of the fields is clone size, V gene, D gene, J gene, CDR3 DNA, CDR3 protein. A D gene is named only where the DNA matches it firmly. Some rows have no size entry. The others give once, few or many, or a class for an expanded clone.

clone size: .
V gene: TRBV9
D gene: .
J gene: TRBJ2-3
CDR3 DNA: TGTGCCAGCAGCGAAGGGGGCACAGATACGCAGTATTTT
CDR3 protein: CASSEGGTDTQYF

clone size: .
V gene: TRBV5-5
D gene: .
J gene: TRBJ2-7
CDR3 DNA: TGTGCCAGCAGCTTCACCCAGGGGCCCTACGAGCAGTACTTC
CDR3 protein: CASSFTQGPYEQYF

clone size: .
V gene: TRBV9
D gene: .
J gene: TRBJ2-7
CDR3 DNA: TGTGCCAGCAGCGTAGAGGGGACGGGAGTAAGCTACGAGCAGTACTTC
CDR3 protein: CASSVEGTGVSYEQYF

clone size: .
V gene: TRBV6-1
D gene: TRBD1
J gene: TRBJ2-7
CDR3 DNA: TGTGCCAGCAGTGAGTTTGCTACGGGACAGGGACGCGAGCAGTACTTC
CDR3 protein: CASSEFATGQGREQYF

clone size: .
V gene: TRBV5-5
D gene: .
J gene: TRBJ2-7
CDR3 DNA: TGTGCCAGCAGCTTGGACGGGGGTGGCTCCTACGAGCAGTACTTC
CDR3 protein: CASSLDGGGSYEQYF

clone size: .
V gene: TRBV11-3
D gene: .
J gene: TRBJ2-1
CDR3 DNA: TGTGCCAGCAGCTTAGACGGCGGGGTGGATAATGAGCAGTTCTTC
CDR3 protein: CASSLDGGVDNEQFF

clone size: once
V gene: TRBV7-9
D gene: .
J gene: TRBJ1-5
CDR3 DNA: TGTGCCAGCAGCTTAGGGGAGCAGCCCCAGCATTTT
CDR3 protein: CASSLGEQPQHF

clone size: .
V gene: TRBV4-3
D gene: .
J gene: TRBJ1-4
CDR3 DNA: TGCGCCAGCAGCCAATCAGGAATTAATGAAAAACTGTTTTTT
CDR3 protein: CASSQSGINEKLFF

clone size: .
V gene: TRBV5-1
D gene: .
J gene: TRBJ2-7
CDR3 DNA: TGCGCCAGCAGTCGGGACCCCGACTCCTACGAGCAGTACTTC
CDR3 protein: CASSRDPDSYEQYF

clone size: once
V gene: TRBV6-5
D gene: .
J gene: TRBJ1-4
CDR3 DNA: TGTGCCAGCAGCAACCGGGTTGGAGGAGAAAAACTGTTTTTT
CDR3 protein: CASSNRVGGEKLFF

clone size: .
V gene: TRBV4-3
D gene: .
J gene: TRBJ2-5
CDR3 DNA: TGCGCCAGCAGCCACCCAGGGGGGGAGACCCAGTACTTC
CDR3 protein: CASSHPGGETQYF

clone size: once
V gene: TRBV18
D gene: .
J gene: TRBJ1-2
CDR3 DNA: TGTGCCAGCTCACCCGGAACCGCGCGAAACTATGGCTACACCTTC
CDR3 protein: CASSPGTARNYGYTF

clone size: once
V gene: TRBV5-5
D gene: .
J gene: TRBJ1-2
CDR3 DNA: TGTGCCAGCAGCTTGCCCGCGAACTATGGCTACACCTTC
CDR3 protein: CASSLPANYGYTF

clone size: few
V gene: TRBV5-6
D gene: .
J gene: TRBJ1-6
CDR3 DNA: TGTGCCAGCAGCACCTCACAGGGTTATTCACCCCTCCACTTT
CDR3 protein: CASSTSQGYSPLHF

clone size: few
V gene: TRBV6-2/TRBV6-3
D gene: TRBD1
J gene: TRBJ1-1
CDR3 DNA: TGTGCCAGCAGATACACAGGGGGCACTGAAGCTTTCTTT
CDR3 protein: CASRYTGGTEAFF

clone size: .
V gene: TRBV28
D gene: .
J gene: TRBJ1-2
CDR3 DNA: TGTGCCAGCAGTTTACCCCAGGGACGGCGGGATGGCTACACCTTC
CDR3 protein: CASSLPQGRRDGYTF

clone size: .
V gene: TRBV2
D gene: TRBD1
J gene: TRBJ1-1
CDR3 DNA: TGTGCCAGCAGCAGGGACAGCGGCGCTGAAGCTTTCTTT
CDR3 protein: CASSRDSGAEAFF

clone size: .
V gene: TRBV28
D gene: .
J gene: TRBJ1-5
CDR3 DNA: TGTGCCAGCAGTTTCCAACGGCGTAGCAATCAGCCCCAGCATTTT
CDR3 protein: CASSFQRRSNQPQHF

clone size: .
V gene: TRBV7-8
D gene: .
J gene: TRBJ1-2
CDR3 DNA: TGTGCCAGCAGCTGGACGGATGGTACTCTGTCAGCTTTCTATGGCTACACCTTC
CDR3 protein: CASSWTDGTLSAFYGYTF

clone size: .
V gene: TRBV19
D gene: .
J gene: TRBJ1-1
CDR3 DNA: TGTGCCAGCTTGGGGTACTCACCTAGCACTGAAGCTTTCTTT
CDR3 protein: CASLGYSPSTEAFF

clone size: .
V gene: TRBV7-3
D gene: .
J gene: TRBJ2-1
CDR3 DNA: TGTGCCAGCAGCCACGGAGGGGCCAGGGATGAGCAGTTCTTC
CDR3 protein: CASSHGGARDEQFF

clone size: .
V gene: TRBV29-1
D gene: TRBD1
J gene: TRBJ1-2
CDR3 DNA: TGCAGCGTTGAAGTCACCGGGACAGGGGGCCCCTTTTTGGATGGCTACACCTTC
CDR3 protein: CSVEVTGTGGPFLDGYTF

clone size: .
V gene: TRBV7-2
D gene: .
J gene: TRBJ1-1
CDR3 DNA: TGTGCCAGCACCCCCCAGGTTCGTACTGAAGCTTTCTTT
CDR3 protein: CASTPQVRTEAFF

clone size: .
V gene: TRBV6-2/TRBV6-3
D gene: TRBD2
J gene: TRBJ2-1
CDR3 DNA: TGTGCCAGCAGTATCGGCCTAGCGGGAGGGGTGGATGAGCAGTTCTTC
CDR3 protein: CASSIGLAGGVDEQFF